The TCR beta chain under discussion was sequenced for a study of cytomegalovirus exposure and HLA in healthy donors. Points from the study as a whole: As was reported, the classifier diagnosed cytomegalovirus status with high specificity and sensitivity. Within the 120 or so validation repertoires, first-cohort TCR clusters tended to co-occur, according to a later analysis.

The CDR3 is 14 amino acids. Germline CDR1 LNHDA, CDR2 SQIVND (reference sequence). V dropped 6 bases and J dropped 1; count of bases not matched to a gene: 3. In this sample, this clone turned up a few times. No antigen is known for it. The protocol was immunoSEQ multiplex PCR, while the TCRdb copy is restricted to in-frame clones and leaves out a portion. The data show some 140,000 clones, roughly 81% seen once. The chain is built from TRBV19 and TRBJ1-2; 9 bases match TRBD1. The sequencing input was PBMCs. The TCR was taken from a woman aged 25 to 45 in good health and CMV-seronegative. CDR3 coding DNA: TGTGCCAGTAGAAAGGGACAGGGTAACTATGGCTACACCTTC. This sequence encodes CASRKGQGNYGYTF.